The sequence of this T cell receptor beta chain was determined in a study of T cell repertoires in cytomegalovirus infection. Study-level information: Based on public TCR beta signatures, there were indications of CMV infection and of a matching HLA type.

TCRdb fed the reads into MiXCR, producing one record per CDR3 protein. The data show a few hundred thousand distinct CDR3 sequences, approximately 8.3% seen once. This CDR3 comprises 15 residues. Germline values: CDR1 MNHEY, CDR2 SMNVEV (reference sequence). V lost 5 bases, J lost 6 bases, and 5 bases stayed unmatched. The material sequenced was PBMCs. This sequence joins TRBV27 and TRBJ2-2; TRBD1 aligns across 11 bases. This TCR was sampled from a human donor in good health (CMV status not recorded). Some clones in this sample may be carry-over from other donors' samples. In DNA form, the CDR3 reads TGTGCCAGCAGTGAGCCGGGACAGGGGGCCGGGGAGCTGTTTTTT. It translates to CASSEPGQGAGELFF.